One and the same sample provided the 16 T cell receptor beta chains below, sequenced in a study of cytotoxic CD8 clonotypes in ibrutinib-treated CLL. Sequencing used immunoSEQ multiplex PCR; TCRdb keeps in-frame clones, though not all of them. The sample includes 100,000 to 150,000 clones, approximately 85% of them seen just once. The sample here was PBMCs, taken after 24 months of ibrutinib treatment. These receptors all come from a human donor with chronic lymphocytic leukemia.

The rearrangement links TRBV7-2 to TRBJ2-7; possibly TRBD2 for D (7 bases). V was trimmed by 6 bases and J by 2 bases, leaving 17 bases between them. This CDR3 is built from 15 residues. The germline gives CDR1 SGHTA, CDR2 FQGNSA. The CDR3 region is CASRRGGAGTYEQYF. CDR3 sequence (DNA): TGTGCCAGCAGGCGTGGGGGGGCCGGGACCTACGAGCAGTACTTC.

The chain has TRBV28 and TRBJ1-4, with D maybe TRBD1 (6 bases). This CDR3 contains 14 residues. Germline V CDR1 and CDR2: MDHEN, SYDVKM. The V end lost 5 bases, the J end lost 0 bases, and 7 bases lay between the germline ends. The CDR3 loop reads CASSTGSTNEKLFF. The CDR3 coding sequence is TGTGCCAGCAGTACAGGGTCAACTAATGAAAAACTGTTTTTT.

The chain employs TRBV28 and TRBJ1-3; the match to TRBD1 covers 7 bases. Unmatched junction bases numbered 7, after V lost 5 bases and J lost 0 bases. The CDR3 covers 16 residues. CDR1 is MDHEN and CDR2 is SYDVKM in the germline V gene. The DNA for the CDR3 is TGTGCCAGCAGTCGGACAGGTTTTTACTCTGGAAACACCATATATTTT. It codes for CASSRTGFYSGNTIYF.

The chain employs TRBV20-1 and TRBJ1-3; D not resolved. The CDR3 spans 11 residues. V was trimmed by 7 bases and J by 7 bases, leaving 11 bases between them. Germline CDR1 DFQATT, CDR2 SNEGSKA (reference sequence). The CDR3 DNA reads TGCAGTGTTGAGGCTACTAACACCATATATTTT. Protein: CSVEATNTIYF.

In nucleotides, the CDR3 is TGTGCCAGCTCACCACAACCAGACGAGCAGTACTTC. Its translation is CASSPQPDEQYF. The chain joins TRBV18 to TRBJ2-7; D gene unclear. CDR3 size: 12 residues. The germline CDR1 and CDR2 sequences are KGHSH and LQKENI. Trimming cost V 1 base and J 5 bases, with 6 bases left between them.

This clone showed up just a few times. The chain links TRBV7-2 to TRBJ2-3; TRBD1 matches 9 bases. This CDR3 has 14 residues. Trimming took 6 bases from V and 4 from J; bases not matched to a gene: 5. CDR1 and CDR2 (germline): SGHTA, FQGNSA. CDR3 DNA sequence: TGTGCCAGCAGACCGACAGGGGGAGCAGATACGCAGTATTTT. Protein product: CASRPTGGADTQYF.

This chain uses TRBV14 with TRBJ1-1; weak D call: TRBD1 (6 bases). In germline, CDR1 is SGHDN, CDR2 FVKESK. The CDR3 consists of 14 residues. V was shortened by 4 bases and J by 3 bases, with 12 bases between the two germline ends. CDR3 protein: CASSRQGGDTEAFF. The CDR3 nucleotides are TGTGCCAGCAGCCGGCAAGGGGGGGACACTGAAGCTTTCTTT.

This sequence joins TRBV19 and TRBJ2-5, with 12 bases matching TRBD2. Germline V gene data show CDR1 as LNHDA and CDR2 as SQIVND (reference sequence). This CDR3 spans 17 amino acids. Germline trimming cut 6 bases from V and 4 bases from J; bases unmatched to any gene: 12. The CDR3 DNA reads as TGTGCCAGTAGACCTAGAACGAGACTAGCGGGAGCAGAGACCCAGTACTTC. Its protein is CASRPRTRLAGAETQYF.

The chain recombines TRBV19 with TRBJ2-4; perhaps TRBD1 as D (5 bases). The CDR3 has 14 residues. Germline V CDR1 and CDR2: LNHDA, SQIVND (reference sequence). V dropped 4 bases and J dropped 6 bases, with 13 bases sitting between them. This chain's CDR3 is CASSTLSGANIQYF. The DNA for the CDR3 is TGTGCCAGTAGTACCCTAAGTGGGGCAAACATTCAGTACTTC.

The chain employs TRBV4-1 and TRBJ2-7; 16 nucleotides line up with TRBD2. Germline V CDR1 and CDR2: MGHRA, YSYEKL. Losses at the gene ends were 4 bases for V and 1 base for J; bases not matched to a gene: 13. The CDR3 length is 20 residues. The CDR3 region is CASSRTPGLAGGLGSYEQYF. CDR3 DNA sequence: TGCGCCAGCAGCCGGACCCCGGGACTAGCGGGAGGGCTCGGGTCCTACGAGCAGTACTTC.

The V gene is TRBV6-5, the J gene TRBJ1-6; D is unclear. Trimming took 0 bases from V and 16 from J, leaving 16 bases between them. CDR1 and CDR2 (germline): MNHEY, SVGAGI. The CDR3 contains 14 residues. CDR3 sequence (DNA): TGTGCCAGCAGTTACTCGATGCAGGCCCACTTACTCCACTTT. Protein product: CASSYSMQAHLLHF.

Only one count was recorded for this clone. This chain uses TRBV11-2 with TRBJ2-1; 13 bases line up with TRBD2. J gave up 7 bases and V 4 bases, and 7 bases lay outside the gene matches. The germline V gene has CDR1 SGHAT and CDR2 FQNNGV. The CDR3 contains 16 residues. The CDR3 region is CASSSRTSGRGNEQFF. CDR3 coding DNA: TGTGCCAGCAGCTCGAGGACTAGCGGGAGAGGGAATGAGCAGTTCTTC.

The chain uses TRBV27 and TRBJ1-5; D is ambiguous. V shed 5 bases and J shed 4 bases, with 12 bases lying between them. The germline V gene has CDR1 MNHEY and CDR2 SMNVEV (reference sequence). The CDR3 runs to 14 residues. For the CDR3, the DNA is TGTGCCAGCAGTCTTGGAGTCGGGAATCAGCCCCAGCATTTT. Encoded protein: CASSLGVGNQPQHF.

The rearrangement joins TRBV4-3 to TRBJ2-1; possible D gene TRBD1, 6 bases. There are 14 residues in the CDR3. Looked up from germline, CDR1 is LGHNA and CDR2 is YSLEER. V gave up 1 base and J gave up 8 bases, with 12 bases separating them. CDR3 bases: TGCGCCAGCAGCCAAGTCCCAGGGGAAGATGAGCAGTTCTTC. It codes for CASSQVPGEDEQFF.

This clone was observed a few times. V and J are TRBV7-2 and TRBJ2-5; 13 bases are shared with TRBD2. This CDR3 spans 13 amino acids. The trim removed 5 bases at V and 11 bases at J, leaving 5 bases unmatched. Looked up from germline, CDR1 is SGHTA and CDR2 is FQGNSA. This chain's CDR3 is CASSRTSGSPQYF. DNA for the CDR3: TGTGCCAGCAGCCGGACTAGCGGGAGCCCACAGTACTTC.

This sequence joins TRBV18 and TRBJ1-5; D call uncertain. This CDR3 has 14 amino acids. V gave up 4 bases and J gave up 3 bases, with 10 bases separating them. Germline V gene data show CDR1 as KGHSH and CDR2 as LQKENI. DNA of the CDR3: TGTGCCAGCTCACAAACAGATTACAATCAGCCCCAGCATTTT. Its translation: CASSQTDYNQPQHF.